These 29 T cell receptor beta chains came from one sample sequenced in a study of response to subunit inactivated influenza vaccine. MiXCR, applied by TCRdb to the RT-PCR reads, yields one record per CDR3 protein. The table has approximately 730,000 distinct CDR3 sequences, around 14% seen once. Source: PBMCs from blood, taken roughly 2 weeks before vaccination. These receptors were taken from a man aged 45-60 years who received an inactivated influenza vaccine.

This rearrangement joins TRBV12-3 or TRBV12-4 to TRBJ2-1, with TRBD2 identical over 8 bases. The CDR3 extends over 16 amino acids. V shed 8 bases and J 5 bases; nucleotides not matched to a gene: 14. The CDR3 region has the DNA TGTGCCAGCTCCACCCGGGGGGGAGGGGCTCACAATGAGCAGTTCTTC. Protein sequence: CASSTRGGGAHNEQFF.

This clonotype was picked up a small number of times. This chain connects TRBV20-1 to TRBJ2-3; the match to TRBD2 covers 7 bases. V trimming: 0 bases; J trimming: 2 bases; junction bases outside the gene matches: 8. The CDR3 covers 16 residues. The V gene's germline CDR1 is DFQATT and CDR2 SNEGSKA (reference sequence). The CDR3 region is CSARDPQRDLTDTQYF. CDR3 DNA: TGCAGTGCTAGAGATCCCCAGCGGGATCTCACAGATACGCAGTATTTT.

This clonotype appeared a single time. V gene TRBV7-9 combines with J gene TRBJ1-4, with TRBD1 matching 8 bases. Looked up from germline, CDR1 is SEHNR and CDR2 is FQNEAQ (reference sequence). The CDR3 runs 15 residues. V trimming: 4 bases; J trimming: 4 bases; junction bases outside the gene matches: 5. This CDR3 is CASSWGTGGNEKLFF. CDR3 in DNA: TGTGCCAGCAGCTGGGGGACAGGTGGTAATGAAAAACTGTTTTTT.

The table lists this clonotype with many counts. The rearrangement links TRBV6-5 to TRBJ2-2, with 11 bases matching TRBD1. The germline V gene has CDR1 MNHEY and CDR2 SVGAGI. V lost 7 bases, J lost 4 bases, and 11 bases stayed unmatched. CDR3 size: 17 residues. CDR3 protein: CASKPMAGTGGTGELFF. CDR3 DNA: TGTGCCAGCAAACCAATGGCCGGGACAGGGGGCACCGGGGAGCTGTTTTTT.

This chain links TRBV9 with TRBJ2-1; 7 nucleotides match TRBD1. Per germline, CDR1 SGDLS and CDR2 YYNGEE. The CDR3 sequence is 18 residues long. V gave up 3 bases and J gave up 5 bases; unmatched junction bases: 17. The CDR3 nucleotides read TGTGCCAGCAGCGCAAAAAGACAGGGTATGGTGGGAGACAATGAGCAGTTCTTC. This translates into CASSAKRQGMVGDNEQFF.

This clonotype was detected only a few times. V and J are TRBV9 and TRBJ1-1; D is possibly TRBD1 (5 bases). The CDR3 is 15 amino acids. CDR1 and CDR2 (germline): SGDLS, YYNGEE. The V and J ends lost 2 bases and 3 bases respectively, with 14 bases between them. The CDR3 sequence: CASSVEGWGDTEAFF. Here the CDR3 DNA reads TGTGCCAGCAGCGTTGAGGGGTGGGGGGACACTGAAGCTTTCTTT. Full variable domain (missing parts from reference TRBV9 and TRBJ1-1): DSGVTQTPKHLITATGQRVTLRCSPRSGDLSVYWYQQSLDQGLQFLIQYYNGEERAKGNILERFSAQQFPDLHSELNLSSLELGDSALYFCASSVEGWGDTEAFFGQGTRLTVV.

This clonotype has ten or more counts. CDR3 sequence (DNA): TGTGCCAGCAGTCCAACCGGGACGCAGACAGATACGCAGTATTTT. Protein product: CASSPTGTQTDTQYF. The rearrangement joins TRBV12-3 or TRBV12-4 to TRBJ2-3; D is possibly TRBD1 or TRBD2 (5 bases each). The CDR3 contains 15 residues. V dropped 5 bases and J dropped 3 bases, with 15 bases sitting between them.

J is TRBJ2-5 and V is TRBV21-1; the tabulated D call, TRBD2, remains unverified against the DNA. TRBV21-1 is assigned pseudogene status. This CDR3 is built from 16 residues. The CDR3 DNA sequence: TGTGCCAGCAGCAAAGATTGCCTAGCGGGAGTCGAGACCCAGTACTTC. Amino acids: CASSKDCLAGVETQYF.

In this sample, this clonotype turned up a few times. This sequence joins TRBV20-1 and TRBJ1-2; D gene unclear. The V end lost 5 bases, the J end lost 6 bases, and 10 bases lay between the germline ends. CDR3 length equals 11 residues. Germline CDR1 and CDR2: DFQATT and SNEGSKA (reference sequence). The CDR3 sequence is CSAPDADGYTF. The CDR3 DNA follows: TGCAGTGCTCCCGACGCGGATGGCTACACCTTC.

This clonotype was detected only a few times. CDR3 in amino acids: CASSLVDITGELFF. The CDR3 DNA follows: TGTGCCAGCAGCTTAGTGGACATAACCGGGGAGCTGTTTTTT. V and J are TRBV7-9 and TRBJ2-2; D possibly corresponds to TRBD1 (5 bases). The CDR3 is 14 amino acids. The germline V gene encodes CDR1 SEHNR and CDR2 FQNEAQ (reference sequence). Between the trimmed V and J ends, which lost 1 base and 5 bases, there was a span of 8 bases.

V gene TRBV24-1 combines with J gene TRBJ2-1; the match to TRBD1 covers 9 bases. V shed 4 bases and J 7 bases; nucleotides not matched to a gene: 7. The CDR3 spans 15 residues. Germline V gene data show CDR1 as KGHDR and CDR2 as SFDVKD. The CDR3 protein is CATSDTRQGGNEQFF. DNA for the CDR3: TGTGCCACCAGTGACACTCGACAGGGGGGGAATGAGCAGTTCTTC.

This clonotype was recorded at least ten times. The chain has TRBV12-3 or TRBV12-4 and TRBJ2-1; TRBD2 aligns across 9 bases. The CDR3 runs 16 residues. The ends lost 1 base at V and 5 bases at J; junction bases unmatched: 6. DNA of the CDR3: TGTGCCAGCAGTTTAGTGGCGGGAGGGTCGGACAATGAGCAGTTCTTC. This encodes CASSLVAGGSDNEQFF.

The chain recombines TRBV6-2 or TRBV6-3 with TRBJ2-7, with D maybe TRBD1 (6 bases). The CDR3 covers 15 residues. The V gene's germline CDR1 is MNHEY and CDR2 SVGEGT. Trimming left V 0 bases short and J 2 bases short, with 11 bases between. Here the CDR3 DNA reads TGTGCCAGCAGTTACTCGGAGGACAGTACCTACGAGCAGTACTTC. It encodes CASSYSEDSTYEQYF.

This chain uses TRBV10-3 with TRBJ2-5; D unclear. V was trimmed by 8 bases and J by 5 bases, leaving 12 bases between them. The length of the CDR3 is 12 residues. From germline, CDR1 is ENHRY and CDR2 SYGVKD. CDR3 DNA: TGTGCCATCGGACGGCCTGGGGAGACCCAGTACTTC. It encodes CAIGRPGETQYF.

J is TRBJ2-4 and V is TRBV4-3; D unclear. Germline V lookup: CDR1 LGHNA, CDR2 YSLEER. The V and J ends lost 1 base and 1 base respectively, with 11 bases between them. The length of the CDR3 is 16 residues. The CDR3 protein is CASSQAGLPAKNIQYF. The CDR3 nucleotides read TGCGCCAGCAGCCAAGCAGGTCTCCCGGCCAAAAACATTCAGTACTTC.

The chain couples TRBV2 to TRBJ2-2, with D perhaps matching TRBD1 (5 bases). There are 14 residues in the CDR3. Between the trimmed V and J ends, which lost 8 bases and 3 bases, there was a span of 13 bases. Germline assignment: CDR1 SNHLY and CDR2 FYNNEI. The CDR3 reads CASGSGSDTGELFF. Written as DNA, the CDR3 is TGTGCCAGCGGATCAGGGTCGGACACCGGGGAGCTGTTTTTT. Combining the CDR3 with reference TRBV2 and TRBJ2-2 gives the whole variable domain EPEVTQTPSHQVTQMGQEVILRCVPISNHLYFYWYRQILGQKVEFLVSFYNNEISEKSEIFDDQFSVERPDGSNFTLKIRSTKLEDSAMYFCASGSGSDTGELFFGEGSRLTVL.

Only a few counts were recorded for this clonotype. This chain links TRBV20-1 with TRBJ2-1; 10 bases fit TRBD2. J lost 10 bases, V lost 6 bases, and 6 bases had no gene match. This CDR3 is built from 12 residues. Looked up from germline, CDR1 is DFQATT and CDR2 is SNEGSKA (reference sequence). In nucleotides, the CDR3 is TGCAGTGCCAATCTAGCGGGAGTAGAGCAGTTCTTC. It specifies CSANLAGVEQFF.

This clonotype was seen a handful of times. V and J are TRBV28 and TRBJ2-2; D may be TRBD2 (5 bases). Germline V gene lookup returns CDR1 MDHEN and CDR2 SYDVKM. There are 16 residues in the CDR3. V was shortened by 5 bases and J by 0 bases, with 13 bases between the two germline ends. The chain's CDR3 is CASSRLTGTNTGELFF. DNA of the CDR3: TGTGCCAGCAGTCGTCTGACGGGAACGAACACCGGGGAGCTGTTTTTT.

This rearrangement joins TRBV28 to TRBJ2-5; D tentatively fits TRBD1 or TRBD2 (5 bases each). V lost 3 bases and J 7 bases, leaving 15 bases between the germline ends. The CDR3 is 14 residues long. The V gene's germline CDR1 is MDHEN and CDR2 SYDVKM. The CDR3 DNA reads as TGTGCCAGCAGTTTCGAGCCTACTAGGGGGACCCAGTACTTC. Its translation is CASSFEPTRGTQYF.

This clonotype was picked up many times. This sequence joins TRBV29-1 and TRBJ1-1; 7 nucleotides line up with TRBD1. The CDR3 consists of 12 residues. Looked up from germline, CDR1 is SQVTM and CDR2 is ANQGSEA. V was clipped by 4 bases and J by 4 bases; unmatched bases: 3. In DNA, the CDR3 is TGCAGCGTTGGGGCAGGGGGCACTGAAGCTTTCTTT. This sequence encodes CSVGAGGTEAFF.

The chain has TRBV20-1 and TRBJ2-7; D might be TRBD2 (5 bases). The CDR3 runs to 11 residues. Per germline, CDR1 DFQATT and CDR2 SNEGSKA (reference sequence). Trimming took 7 bases from V and 4 from J, leaving 11 bases between them. The CDR3 DNA reads TGCAGTGTTTCCCGGGGATACGAGCAGTACTTC. Protein sequence: CSVSRGYEQYF.

This clonotype came up many times. The J gene is TRBJ2-1, the V gene TRBV18; D call uncertain. V lost 4 bases and J lost 5, with 6 bases in between. Germline assignment: CDR1 KGHSH and CDR2 LQKENI. The CDR3 is 12 residues long. CDR3 in amino acids: CASSRSNNEQFF. The CDR3 region has the DNA TGTGCCAGCTCACGGAGTAACAATGAGCAGTTCTTC.

This clonotype showed up many times. The chain recombines TRBV29-1 with TRBJ2-6; the D gene is possibly TRBD1 (6 bases). V was cut by 4 bases and J by 0 bases, with 7 bases left in between. CDR1 and CDR2 from the germline V gene are SQVTM and ANQGSEA. The CDR3 sequence is 14 residues long. DNA of the CDR3: TGCAGCGTTGGAGGGGGCTCTGGGGCCAACGTCCTGACTTTC. The encoded protein is CSVGGGSGANVLTF. The full variable domain, with the rest looked up from reference TRBV29-1 and TRBJ2-6, is SAVISQKPSRDICQRGTSLTIQCQVDSQVTMMFWYRQQPGQSLTLIATANQGSEATYESGFVIDKFPISRPNLTFSTLTVSNMSPEDSSIYLCSVGGGSGANVLTFGAGSRLTVL.

This chain links TRBV6-5 with TRBJ2-3; tentatively, D is TRBD1 or TRBD2 (5 bases each). This CDR3 region has 15 residues. Per the germline V gene, CDR1 is MNHEY and CDR2 is SVGAGI. V was cut by 1 base and J by 3 bases, with 11 bases left in between. CDR3: CASSYLGTDTDTQYF. For the CDR3, the DNA is TGTGCCAGCAGTTACTTAGGGACCGATACAGATACGCAGTATTTT.

The sample holds many counts of this clonotype. The chain carries TRBV5-1 and TRBJ1-1; D is unresolved. Germline CDR1 and CDR2: SGHRS and YFSETQ. The V end lost 0 bases, the J end lost 0 bases, and 9 bases lay between the germline ends. The CDR3 totals 15 residues. The CDR3 region is CASSLERGVNTEAFF. CDR3 coding DNA: TGCGCCAGCAGCTTGGAGAGAGGAGTGAACACTGAAGCTTTCTTT. Variable domain in full (rest from reference TRBV5-1 and TRBJ1-1): KAGVTQTPRYLIKTRGQQVTLSCSPISGHRSVSWYQQTPGQGLQFLFEYFSETQRNKGNFPGRFSGRQFSNSRSEMNVSTLELGDSALYLCASSLERGVNTEAFFGQGTRLTVV.

The chain recombines TRBV7-2 with TRBJ1-3, with 9 bases lining up with TRBD1. Looked up from germline, CDR1 is SGHTA and CDR2 is FQGNSA. The trim removed 2 bases at V and 2 bases at J, leaving 4 bases unmatched. This CDR3 comprises 16 residues. The chain's CDR3 is CASSLRYRGPGNTIYF. In DNA form, the CDR3 reads TGTGCCAGCAGCTTAAGATACAGGGGGCCTGGAAACACCATATATTTT.

The CDR3 coding sequence is TGCGCCAGCAGTGAGTCGGCGCTACTCAGGGGAAATGAGCAGTTCTTC. Protein: CASSESALLRGNEQFF. The V and J genes are TRBV10-1 and TRBJ2-1, with D maybe TRBD1 (6 bases). The germline V gene encodes CDR1 WNHNN and CDR2 SYGVQD (reference sequence). CDR3 length: 16 amino acids. Deletions cut 0 bases from V and 7 bases from J, with 16 bases between.

The chain joins TRBV10-3 to TRBJ1-3; D remains unclear. The germline V gene encodes CDR1 ENHRY and CDR2 SYGVKD. V lost 3 bases to trimming and J lost 0 bases, with 12 bases between them. The CDR3 spans 16 residues. This CDR3 reads CAISDEWGFSGNTIYF. In DNA form, the CDR3 reads TGTGCCATCAGTGATGAGTGGGGATTCTCTGGAAACACCATATATTTT.

This clonotype was seen a handful of times. The genes are TRBV25-1 and TRBJ2-3; unclear D gene. The CDR3 runs 13 residues. Germline V gene sequence: CDR1 MGHDK, CDR2 SYGVNS. The ends were cut back, 6 bases at V and 0 bases at J, with 7 bases in the middle. CDR3 region: CASRQFSTDTQYF. The CDR3 DNA reads TGTGCCAGCAGACAGTTCAGCACAGATACGCAGTATTTT.